Presented here are 16 T cell receptor beta chains from one specimen sequenced in a study of blood T cells in healthy people across ages. A second PCR of 7 to 11 cycles used a sample-barcoded 5' primer and a J-beta primer mix. TCRdb independently ran MiXCR on the 5' RACE reads; one entry per CDR3 protein. The sample lists about 1,500,000 distinct CDR3 sequences; 25% to 30% were seen once. Sequenced input: blood. Receptors originate from a woman aged 25 to 45 in good health.

The chain is built from TRBV19 and TRBJ2-6, with D uncertain. This CDR3 is built from 15 residues. Germline V gene sequence: CDR1 LNHDA, CDR2 SQIVND (reference sequence). Trimming took off 3 bases at V and 0 bases at J, with 6 bases between the two ends. CDR3 protein: CASSMGASGANVLTF. The CDR3 bases are TGTGCCAGTAGTATGGGTGCCTCTGGGGCCAACGTCCTGACTTTC.

This clonotype was found many times. This sequence joins TRBV3-1 and TRBJ2-1; D remains unclear. Trimming pared 4 bases from V and 4 bases from J, leaving 17 bases between. Germline V CDR1 and CDR2: LGHDT, YNNKEL (reference sequence). This CDR3 is built from 16 residues. CDR3 residues: CASSLPWRSRYNEQFF. CDR3 DNA: TGTGCCAGCAGCCTTCCCTGGCGGTCTAGGTACAATGAGCAGTTCTTC.

Notes on this clonotype: One end of the junction varies from germline; a read error may be responsible. The chain uses TRBV14 and TRBJ2-7; TRBD2 might be the D (5 bases). Germline CDR1 and CDR2: SGHDN and FVKESK. This CDR3 spans 13 amino acids. The CDR3 DNA reads TGTGCCGGCAGCCAAGATGCGGGCTACGAGCAGTACTTC. As protein: CAGSQDAGYEQYF.

The rearrangement links TRBV20-1 to TRBJ1-5, with D unresolved. Trimming took off 3 bases at V and 5 bases at J, with 11 bases between the two ends. CDR1 and CDR2 from the germline V gene are DFQATT and SNEGSKA (reference sequence). This CDR3 is 13 amino acids long. CDR3 DNA: TGCAGTGCTAGTATTGGACTGGATCAGCCCCAGCATTTT. Translating it yields CSASIGLDQPQHF.

The chain couples TRBV7-6 to TRBJ2-5; possibly TRBD1 or TRBD2 for D (6 bases each). The V gene lost 1 base and the J gene lost 4 bases, with 13 bases spanning the gap. Germline CDR1 SGHVS, CDR2 FNYEAQ. CDR3 length: 15 residues. The CDR3 nucleotides are TGTGCCAGCAGCTTAGTATTTGGGGGGCTAGAGACCCAGTACTTC. Protein: CASSLVFGGLETQYF.

This clonotype was recorded at least ten times. The chain employs TRBV7-2 and TRBJ1-2; tentative D call: TRBD1 (6 bases). Germline assignment: CDR1 SGHTA and CDR2 FQGNSA. Trimming left V 5 bases short and J 8 bases short, with 18 bases between. The CDR3 runs 14 residues. The CDR3 region is CASSHGTSIGGYTF. The CDR3 DNA follows: TGTGCCAGCAGCCACGGGACATCAATCGGAGGCTACACCTTC.

The chain joins TRBV5-1 to TRBJ2-6; no definite D call. Germline V CDR1 and CDR2: SGHRS, YFSETQ. The CDR3 has 16 residues. Trimming removed 0 bases at V and 1 base at J, with 8 bases between. The CDR3 loop is CASSLEVMSGANVLTF. The CDR3 bases are TGCGCCAGCAGCTTGGAGGTTATGTCTGGGGCCAACGTCCTGACTTTC.

This chain connects TRBV6-2 or TRBV6-3 to TRBJ1-5, with D unclear. V shed 5 bases and J shed 1 base, with 12 bases lying between them. This CDR3 has 15 amino acids. The V gene's germline CDR1 is MNHEY and CDR2 SVGEGT. The CDR3 DNA follows: TGTGCCAGCAGTCATCAGGCTTCAAGCAATCAGCCCCAGCATTTT. It is translated as CASSHQASSNQPQHF.

The chain is built from TRBV15 and TRBJ2-2, with 7 bases that match TRBD1. The CDR3 is 20 amino acids. The germline CDR1 and CDR2 sequences are LNHNV and YYDKDF (reference sequence). With V trimmed by 3 bases and J by 4 bases, 20 bases remained unmatched. The CDR3 loop reads CATSRDAGTVGPSSTGELFF. The CDR3 DNA reads TGTGCCACCAGCAGGGATGCCGGGACAGTAGGGCCCTCGAGCACCGGGGAGCTGTTTTTT.

This chain links TRBV7-2 with TRBJ2-1; 10 bases map to TRBD1. V shed 5 bases, J shed 6 bases, and the junction held 4 bases outside the gene matches. Per the germline V gene, CDR1 is SGHTA and CDR2 is FQGNSA. This CDR3 contains 14 residues. CDR3: CASSKGQGCNEQFF. DNA for the CDR3: TGTGCCAGCAGCAAGGGACAGGGGTGCAATGAGCAGTTCTTC.

V usage is TRBV7-2 and J usage is TRBJ2-2; D is undetermined. Germline V CDR1 and CDR2: SGHTA, FQGNSA. With 7 bases removed from V and 7 bases from J, the gap between germline ends came to 19 bases. The CDR3 runs to 15 residues. DNA of the CDR3: TGTGCCAGCAACCGAGAGTCGACCAGCATCGGGGAGCTGTTTTTT. Translation: CASNRESTSIGELFF. Full variable domain (remainder filled in from reference TRBV7-2 and TRBJ2-2): GAGVSQSPSNKVTEKGKDVELRCDPISGHTALYWYRQSLGQGLEFLIYFQGNSAPDKSGLPSDRFSAERTGGSVSTLTIQRTQQEDSAVYLCASNRESTSIGELFFGEGSRLTVL.

This chain links TRBV29-1 with TRBJ2-5, with TRBD2 as a possible D gene (5 bases). The CDR3 loop spans 12 amino acids. V was clipped by 8 bases and J by 4 bases, with 14 bases between them. Germline V gene sequence: CDR1 SQVTM, CDR2 ANQGSEA. CDR3 in DNA: TGCAGCTGCGGGTTAGCGCGAGAGACCCAGTACTTC. Translation: CSCGLARETQYF.

This clonotype was observed a single time. Possible read error: a much larger clone is one base away. The chain couples TRBV7-9 to TRBJ2-7; 10 nucleotides line up with TRBD1. V was pared by 3 bases and J by 6 bases, with 5 bases of the junction left unmatched. The CDR3 runs to 14 residues. Germline lookup yields CDR1 SEHNR and CDR2 FQNEAQ (reference sequence). As DNA, the CDR3 is TGTGCCAGCAGCTTTGGGACAGGGGTCGTCGAGCAGTACTTC. Protein product: CASSFGTGVVEQYF.

J is TRBJ1-1 and V is TRBV14; the D gene is possibly TRBD1 (6 bases). The CDR3 loop spans 13 amino acids. In germline, CDR1 is SGHDN, CDR2 FVKESK. The germline V and J ends were trimmed by 2 bases and 7 bases, with 11 bases remaining between them. The CDR3 DNA reads as TGTGCCAGCAGCCAATCCAGGGGTGGTGAAGCTTTCTTT. It translates to CASSQSRGGEAFF.

There are many counts of this clonotype. CDR3 residues: CSVEADAQGPDLYGYTF. CDR3 sequence (DNA): TGCAGCGTTGAGGCAGACGCACAGGGGCCGGACCTCTATGGCTACACCTTC. V and J are TRBV29-1 and TRBJ1-2; 7 bases match TRBD1. Germline values: CDR1 SQVTM, CDR2 ANQGSEA. J was trimmed by 4 bases and V by 3 bases; bases with no gene match: 17. The CDR3 has 17 residues.

About this clonotype: The junction differs from germline at one of its ends, possibly a read error. V is TRBV11-3 and J is TRBJ2-1, with 7 bases aligning to TRBD2. CDR3 length equals 16 residues. Germline V gives CDR1 SGHNT, CDR2 YENEEA. DNA of the CDR3: TGTGCCAGCAGCTTGGGGCAGACTAGCTCCTACAATGGGCAGTTCTTC. Encoded protein: CASSLGQTSSYNGQFF.